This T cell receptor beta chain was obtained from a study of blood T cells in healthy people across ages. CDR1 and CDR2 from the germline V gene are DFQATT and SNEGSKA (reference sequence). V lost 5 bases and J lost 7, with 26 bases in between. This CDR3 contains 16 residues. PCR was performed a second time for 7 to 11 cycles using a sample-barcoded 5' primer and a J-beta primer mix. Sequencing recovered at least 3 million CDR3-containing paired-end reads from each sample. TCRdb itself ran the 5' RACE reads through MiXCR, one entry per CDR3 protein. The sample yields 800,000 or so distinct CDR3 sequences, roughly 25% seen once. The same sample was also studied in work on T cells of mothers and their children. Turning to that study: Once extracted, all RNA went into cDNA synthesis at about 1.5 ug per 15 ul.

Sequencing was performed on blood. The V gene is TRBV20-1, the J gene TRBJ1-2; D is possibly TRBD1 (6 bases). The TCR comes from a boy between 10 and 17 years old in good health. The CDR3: CSAGGGTGKQGFGYTF. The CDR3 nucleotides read TGCAGTGCTGGGGGCGGAACAGGGAAGCAGGGATTTGGCTACACCTTC.